The rows below give T cell receptor beta chains drawn from one sample of a study of cytomegalovirus exposure and HLA in healthy donors. The assay was immunoSEQ multiplex PCR, and TCRdb's table has in-frame clones only and misses some. The sample has 150,000 to 200,000 clones; 60% to 80% are singletons. The sample taken for sequencing was PBMCs. The receptors derive from a female donor in good health and CMV-seronegative. Both conserved end residues are part of each CDR3. Size values are once, few and many counts, or a class for expanded clones, and some rows have none.

16,TRBV5-4,TRBJ2-1,once,CASSSTGTRSYNEQFF
15,TRBV18,TRBJ1-1,once,CASSPTQGRNTEAFF
15,TRBV27,TRBJ1-5,NA,CASSFLGREGQPQHF
17,TRBV14,TRBJ2-3,NA,CASSQVPSGGYTDTQYF
15,TRBV19,TRBJ2-3,NA,CATIAGTGGRNTQYF
11,TRBV30,TRBJ1-1,once,CAAAENTEAFF
15,TRBV28,TRBJ1-2,NA,CASSLWGQANYGYTF
15,TRBV5-8,TRBJ2-5,once,CASSLSRSTGETQYF
15,TRBV5-4,TRBJ2-3,NA,CASSLRDRSTDTQYF
13,TRBV30,TRBJ1-2,NA,CATSRGRGYGYTF
14,TRBV19,TRBJ2-2,NA,CASRTGRDTGELFF
15,TRBV18,TRBJ1-5,NA,CASSPRQNSNQPQHF
12,TRBV9,TRBJ2-7,NA,CASSPRGDEQYF
16,TRBV23-1,TRBJ2-3,NA,CASSQSDRSHTDTQYF
15,TRBV28,NA,few,CASSSPGQGSYEQYF
13,TRBV2,TRBJ1-5,NA,CASTETVNQPQHF
15,TRBV18,TRBJ2-5,NA,CASSPQTGGPETQYF
14,TRBV4-1,TRBJ2-7,once,CASSQGAGAYEQYF
16,TRBV11-2,TRBJ2-5,NA,CASSLLAGVAQETQYF
14,TRBV4-3,TRBJ1-3,few,CASSQRDRGNTIYF
12,TRBV2,TRBJ2-7,NA,CASSGTGYEQYF
13,TRBV7-7,TRBJ2-5,NA,CASSPNSEETQYF
13,TRBV30,TRBJ2-7,NA,CAFLTGSSYEQYF
18,TRBV27,TRBJ2-1,NA,CASSHRGGQGLAGSEQFF
16,TRBV7-9,TRBJ1-5,NA,CSSSLLGDLGNQPQHF
16,TRBV7-2,TRBJ1-1,NA,CASSLALARGQNEAFF
14,TRBV11-2,TRBJ2-7,NA,CASSPAGTGYEQYF
15,TRBV2,TRBJ2-3,NA,CASSDPRQMTDTQYF
15,TRBV6-6,TRBJ2-7,NA,CASSYSGGGSYEQYF
13,TRBV6-5,TRBJ1-5,NA,CASSEGNGQPQHF
13,TRBV28,TRBJ2-3,NA,CASSTGSPYTQYF
16,TRBV7-2,TRBJ1-1,few,CASSRYRGPLNTEAFF
16,TRBV6-6,TRBJ2-7,once,CASSYNPPGMGGEQYF
16,TRBV11-2,TRBJ2-1,NA,CASRTSGRAMNNEQFF
16,TRBV5-1,TRBJ2-2,NA,CASSPGRGQNTGELFF
14,TRBV21-1,TRBJ2-1,NA,CASSLLAGGREQFF
13,TRBV27,TRBJ1-2,NA,CASSDDREYGYTF
13,TRBV2,TRBJ1-1,NA,CASSTGLNTEAFF
14,TRBV9,TRBJ2-6,NA,CASTQGAGANVLTF
13,TRBV15,TRBJ1-1,NA,CATSRQYNTEAFF
15,TRBV11-2,TRBJ1-6,NA,CASSPRDSYNSPLHF
14,TRBV18,TRBJ1-1,NA,CASSPGQRNTEAFF
15,TRBV4-3,TRBJ2-5,NA,CASSRQTGEGETQYF